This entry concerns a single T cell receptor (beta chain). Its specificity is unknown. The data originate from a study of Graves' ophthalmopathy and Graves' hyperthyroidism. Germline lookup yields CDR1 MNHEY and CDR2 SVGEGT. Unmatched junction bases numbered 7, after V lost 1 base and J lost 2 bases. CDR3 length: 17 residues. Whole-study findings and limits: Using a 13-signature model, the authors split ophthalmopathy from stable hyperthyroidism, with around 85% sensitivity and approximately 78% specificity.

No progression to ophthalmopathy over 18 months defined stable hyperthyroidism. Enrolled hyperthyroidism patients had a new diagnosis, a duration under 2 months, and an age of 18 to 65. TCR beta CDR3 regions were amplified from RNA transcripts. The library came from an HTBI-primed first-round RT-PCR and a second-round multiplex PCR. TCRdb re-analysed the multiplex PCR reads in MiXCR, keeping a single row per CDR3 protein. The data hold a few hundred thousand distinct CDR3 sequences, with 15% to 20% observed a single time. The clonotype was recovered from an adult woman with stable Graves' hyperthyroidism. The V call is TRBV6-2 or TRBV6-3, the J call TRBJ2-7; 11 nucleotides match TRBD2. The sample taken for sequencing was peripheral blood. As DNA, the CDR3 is TGTGCCAGCAGTTACTTTTCTAGCGGGAGGCCCCCCTACGAGCAGTACTTC. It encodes CASSYFSSGRPPYEQYF.